The rows below give T cell receptor beta chains drawn from one sample of a study of cytomegalovirus exposure and HLA in healthy donors. Some clones are missing from TCRdb's copy, which holds only in-frame ones; the method was immunoSEQ multiplex PCR. The table records 110,000 or so clones, 76% of them present only once. The sample taken for sequencing was PBMCs. The receptor source for this set is a man aged 45-65 years in good health and CMV-seropositive. CDR3s include the opening cysteine and the closing phenylalanine or tryptophan. The order of the fields is CDR3 length, clone size, V gene, D gene, J gene, CDR3 protein, CDR3 DNA. D genes are given only for firm matches. Expanded clones are given a class, and other clones once, few, many or no size at all.

15,-,TRBV19,-,TRBJ2-7,CASSIGTGSSYEQYF,TGTGCCAGTAGTATTGGTACGGGTAGCTCCTACGAGCAGTACTTC
20,-,TRBV27,TRBD2,TRBJ2-1,CASSSLGLAGGLVSYNEQFF,TGTGCCAGCAGTTCGCTCGGACTAGCGGGAGGCTTAGTTTCCTACAATGAGCAGTTCTTC
10,-,TRBV6-1,-,TRBJ2-7,CASKTREQYF,TGTGCCAGCAAAACTCGAGAGCAGTACTTC
13,few,TRBV2,-,TRBJ2-5,CASSPNREETQYF,TGTGCCAGCAGCCCGAACAGGGAAGAGACCCAGTACTTC
15,-,TRBV28,-,TRBJ1-1,CASSFVGWRDTEAFF,TGTGCCAGCAGTTTTGTTGGGTGGAGGGACACTGAAGCTTTCTTT
13,-,TRBV6-5,-,TRBJ2-5,CASRNWGEETQYF,TGTGCCAGCAGGAATTGGGGGGAAGAGACCCAGTACTTC
13,-,TRBV2,TRBD1,TRBJ1-2,CASSGGQAYGYTF,TGTGCCAGCAGTGGGGGACAGGCTTATGGCTACACCTTC
15,few,TRBV5-4,-,TRBJ2-1,CASSLGSGTYNEQFF,TGTGCCAGCAGCTTGGGAAGCGGAACCTACAATGAGCAGTTCTTC
12,-,TRBV28,-,TRBJ1-2,CASSARAYGYTF,TGTGCCAGCAGTGCCAGGGCCTATGGCTACACCTTC
14,-,TRBV19,-,TRBJ1-5,CASSMKGSAQPQHF,TGTGCCAGTAGTATGAAGGGGTCCGCTCAGCCCCAGCATTTT
15,-,TRBV28,-,TRBJ2-3,CASSFTSVRTDTQYF,TGTGCCAGCAGTTTTACGAGCGTCCGCACAGATACGCAGTATTTT
15,few,TRBV5-1,-,TRBJ1-1,CASSSPDRENTEAFF,TGCGCCAGCAGCTCTCCGGACAGAGAAAACACTGAAGCTTTCTTT
13,-,TRBV10-2,-,TRBJ2-7,CASRLSATYEQYF,TGCGCCAGCAGACTTAGCGCTACCTACGAGCAGTACTTC
17,few,TRBV9,TRBD2,TRBJ2-3,CASSVGGLAGGRDTQYF,TGTGCCAGCAGCGTAGGAGGACTAGCGGGGGGGCGAGATACGCAGTATTTT
12,once,TRBV16,-,TRBJ2-7,CASSPGTYEQYF,TGTGCCAGCAGCCCGGGGACTTACGAGCAGTACTTC
14,-,TRBV28,-,TRBJ1-3,CASSLATRGNTIYF,TGTGCCAGCAGCCTCGCCACTCGGGGGAACACCATATATTTT
15,-,TRBV7-2,-,TRBJ2-7,CASSSGLGVSYEQYF,TGTGCCAGCAGCTCAGGTCTAGGGGTTTCCTACGAGCAGTACTTC
15,-,TRBV7-9,TRBD2,TRBJ2-7,CASSLGLSSGYEQYF,TGTGCCAGCAGCCTGGGACTAAGCTCGGGGTACGAGCAGTACTTC
16,-,TRBV28,TRBD1,TRBJ1-4,CASSLSGGTGDEKLFF,TGTGCCAGCAGTTTGAGCGGCGGGACAGGGGACGAAAAACTGTTTTTT
14,-,TRBV7-2,TRBD1,TRBJ2-7,CASSFGTGSYEQYF,TGTGCCAGCAGCTTCGGGACAGGATCCTACGAGCAGTACTTC
15,few,TRBV27,-,TRBJ1-1,CASRTETYMNTEAFF,TGTGCCAGCCGGACAGAGACTTACATGAACACTGAAGCTTTCTTT
14,-,TRBV19,-,TRBJ2-6,CASSMGLGANVLTF,TGTGCCAGTAGTATGGGGCTTGGGGCCAACGTCCTGACTTTC
14,few,TRBV7-9,-,TRBJ1-2,CASSLVGLAYGYTF,TGTGCCAGCAGCTTAGTAGGACTCGCATATGGCTACACCTTC
15,-,TRBV5-6,TRBD1,TRBJ1-2,CASSWDRVDVYGYTF,TGTGCCAGCAGCTGGGACAGGGTTGATGTATATGGCTACACCTTC
16,-,TRBV7-6,-,TRBJ2-1,CASSLAYGVDGNEQFF,TGTGCCAGCAGCTTAGCGTACGGGGTCGATGGGAATGAGCAGTTCTTC
18,-,TRBV25-1,-,TRBJ2-3,CASSEERRLGLLTDTQYF,TGTGCCAGCAGTGAGGAAAGAAGGTTGGGACTTCTCACAGATACGCAGTATTTT
15,-,TRBV18,-,TRBJ1-5,CASSPAGGNNQPQHF,TGTGCCAGCTCACCCGCGGGGGGAAACAATCAGCCCCAGCATTTT
15,-,TRBV10-1,-,TRBJ1-4,CASSESSDGGEKLFF,TGCGCCAGCAGTGAGAGCTCTGACGGGGGTGAAAAACTGTTTTTT
16,-,TRBV7-2,TRBD2,TRBJ2-3,CASSLSRGGPGDTQYF,TGTGCCAGCAGCTTGAGTCGGGGGGGGCCGGGAGATACGCAGTATTTT
16,-,TRBV19,TRBD1,TRBJ2-1,CASSILGTGTYNEQFF,TGTGCCAGTAGTATTCTCGGGACAGGCACCTACAATGAGCAGTTCTTC
15,-,TRBV19,-,TRBJ1-2,CASRVGATSNYGYTF,TGTGCCAGTAGGGTAGGGGCGACCTCTAACTATGGCTACACCTTC
14,-,TRBV11-1,TRBD1,TRBJ1-1,CASSLGTGVTEAFF,TGTGCCAGCAGCTTAGGCACAGGGGTGACTGAAGCTTTCTTT
15,-,TRBV4-3,-,TRBJ1-2,CASSQQAGEGYGYTF,TGCGCCAGCAGCCAACAGGCGGGCGAAGGCTATGGCTACACCTTC
13,-,TRBV19,-,TRBJ1-2,CASTWQANYGYTF,TGTGCCAGTACCTGGCAGGCTAACTATGGCTACACCTTC
16,once,TRBV7-2,TRBD2,TRBJ2-2,CASSFMAGGNTGELFF,TGTGCCAGCAGCTTTATGGCGGGGGGGAACACCGGGGAGCTGTTTTTT
16,-,TRBV5-4,TRBD2,TRBJ2-7,CASSRGTSGRMYEQYF,TGTGCCAGCAGCAGAGGGACTAGCGGGAGAATGTACGAGCAGTACTTC
14,-,TRBV27,TRBD1,TRBJ1-1,CASSFGQGFAEAFF,TGTGCCAGCAGTTTTGGACAGGGGTTCGCTGAAGCTTTCTTT
15,few,TRBV10-1,TRBD1,TRBJ2-7,CASSDGGTGGDEQYF,TGCGCCAGCAGTGATGGGGGGACAGGTGGCGACGAGCAGTACTTC
14,-,TRBV6-5,-,TRBJ1-4,CASSKDRSNEKLFF,TGTGCCAGCAGTAAAGACAGGTCGAATGAAAAACTGTTTTTT
15,-,TRBV4-1,-,TRBJ2-4,CASSQEGSGGNIQYF,TGCGCCAGCAGCCAAGAAGGGAGTGGGGGGAACATTCAGTACTTC
14,-,TRBV5-4,-,TRBJ2-2,CASSLRLNTGELFF,TGTGCCAGCAGCTTGCGGTTGAACACCGGGGAGCTGTTTTTT
11,-,TRBV5-4,-,TRBJ2-1,CASSLTNEQFF,TGTGCCAGCAGCTTGACTAATGAGCAGTTCTTC
16,-,TRBV9,TRBD2,TRBJ2-7,CASSVGRLAGVGEQYF,TGTGCCAGCAGCGTAGGGAGACTAGCGGGAGTTGGTGAGCAGTACTTC
15,few,TRBV7-2,TRBD2,TRBJ2-5,CASSPGTSRQETQYF,TGTGCCAGCAGCCCCGGGACTAGCAGACAAGAGACCCAGTACTTC
14,-,TRBV6-1,TRBD1,TRBJ1-6,CASSGTGQNSPLHF,TGTGCCAGCAGTGGGACAGGGCAAAATTCACCCCTCCACTTT
15,few,TRBV5-6,TRBD1,TRBJ1-4,CASSSGTGGLEKLFF,TGTGCCAGCAGCTCGGGGACAGGGGGGCTGGAAAAACTGTTTTTT
14,-,TRBV7-2,-,TRBJ1-4,CASSPTGTNEKLFF,TGTGCCAGCAGCCCGACGGGGACTAATGAAAAACTGTTTTTT
14,-,TRBV6-5,-,TRBJ2-5,CASSYERGGETQYF,TGTGCCAGCAGTTACGAGAGGGGAGGAGAGACCCAGTACTTC
17,few,TRBV11-2,-,TRBJ2-7,CASSYESGTIPQTEQYF,TGTGCCAGCAGCTACGAATCCGGGACAATTCCCCAAACCGAGCAGTACTTC
14,-,TRBV6-5,-,TRBJ2-2,CASSYWAEDGELFF,TGTGCCAGCAGTTACTGGGCGGAGGACGGGGAGCTGTTTTTT
12,once,TRBV2,-,TRBJ2-7,CASLALLYEQYF,TGTGCCAGCTTAGCTCTCCTCTACGAGCAGTACTTC
15,-,TRBV5-1,TRBD2,TRBJ2-1,CASSQTSGSGYEQFF,TGCGCCAGCAGCCAGACTAGCGGGAGCGGCTATGAGCAGTTCTTC